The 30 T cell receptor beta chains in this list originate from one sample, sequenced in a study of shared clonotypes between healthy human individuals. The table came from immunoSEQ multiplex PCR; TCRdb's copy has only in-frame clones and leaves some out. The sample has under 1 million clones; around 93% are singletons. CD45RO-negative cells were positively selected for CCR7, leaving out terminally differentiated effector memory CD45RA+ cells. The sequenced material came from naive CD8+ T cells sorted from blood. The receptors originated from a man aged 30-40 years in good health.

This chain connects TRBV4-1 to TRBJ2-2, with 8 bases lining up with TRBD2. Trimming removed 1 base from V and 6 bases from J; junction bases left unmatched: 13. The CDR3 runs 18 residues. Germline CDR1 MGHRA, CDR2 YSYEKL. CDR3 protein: CASSQGMGGRSLPGELFF. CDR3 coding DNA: TGCGCCAGCAGCCAAGGGATGGGCGGGAGGAGCCTTCCCGGGGAGCTGTTTTTT.

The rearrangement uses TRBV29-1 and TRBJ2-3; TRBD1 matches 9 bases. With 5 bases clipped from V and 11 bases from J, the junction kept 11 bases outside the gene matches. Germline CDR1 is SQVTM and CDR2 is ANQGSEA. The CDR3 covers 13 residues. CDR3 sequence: CSVSSPTGGGQYF. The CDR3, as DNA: TGCAGCGTTTCTTCCCCTACAGGGGGCGGGCAGTATTTT.

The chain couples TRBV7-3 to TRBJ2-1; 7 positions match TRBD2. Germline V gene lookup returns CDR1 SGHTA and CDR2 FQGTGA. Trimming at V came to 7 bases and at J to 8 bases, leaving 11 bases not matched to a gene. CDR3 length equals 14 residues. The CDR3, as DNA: TGTGCCAGCACCCTGGGGCGGGAGCGGGATGAGCAGTTCTTC. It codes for CASTLGRERDEQFF.

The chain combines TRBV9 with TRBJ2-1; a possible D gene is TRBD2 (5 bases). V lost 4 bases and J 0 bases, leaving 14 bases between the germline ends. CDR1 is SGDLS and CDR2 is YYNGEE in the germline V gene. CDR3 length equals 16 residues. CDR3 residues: CASSQEVSGSYNEQFF. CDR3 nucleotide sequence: TGTGCCAGCAGCCAGGAGGTATCGGGCTCCTACAATGAGCAGTTCTTC.

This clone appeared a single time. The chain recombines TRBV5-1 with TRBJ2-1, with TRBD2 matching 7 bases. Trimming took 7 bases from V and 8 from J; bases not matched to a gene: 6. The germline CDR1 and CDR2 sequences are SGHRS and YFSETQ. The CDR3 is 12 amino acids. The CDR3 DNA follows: TGCGCCAGCTTAGGACTAGGCGATGAGCAGTTCTTC. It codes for CASLGLGDEQFF.

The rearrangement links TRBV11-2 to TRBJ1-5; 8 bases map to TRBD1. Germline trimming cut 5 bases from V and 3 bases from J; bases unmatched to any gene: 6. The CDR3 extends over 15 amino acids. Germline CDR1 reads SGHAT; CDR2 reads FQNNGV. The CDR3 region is CASSPGQEPNQPQHF. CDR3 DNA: TGTGCCAGCAGCCCGGGACAGGAACCCAATCAGCCCCAGCATTTT. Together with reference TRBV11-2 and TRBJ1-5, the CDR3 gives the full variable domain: EAGVAQSPRYKIIEKRQSVAFWCNPISGHATLYWYQQILGQGPKLLIQFQNNGVVDDSQLPKDRFSAERLKGVDSTLKIQPAKLEDSAVYLCASSPGQEPNQPQHFGDGTRLSIL.

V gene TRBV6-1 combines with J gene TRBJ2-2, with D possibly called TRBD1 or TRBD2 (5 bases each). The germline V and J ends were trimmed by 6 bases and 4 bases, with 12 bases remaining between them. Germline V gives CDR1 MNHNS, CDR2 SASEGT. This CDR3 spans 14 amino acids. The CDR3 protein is CASSSGTTTGELFF. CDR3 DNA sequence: TGTGCCAGCAGCTCCGGGACCACCACCGGGGAGCTGTTTTTT.

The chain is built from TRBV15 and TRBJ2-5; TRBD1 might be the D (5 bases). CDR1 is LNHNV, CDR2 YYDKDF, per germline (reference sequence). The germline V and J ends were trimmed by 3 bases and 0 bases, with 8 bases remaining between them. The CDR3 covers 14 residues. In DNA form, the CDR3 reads TGTGCCACCAGCAGGACAGTCAACCAAGAGACCCAGTACTTC. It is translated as CATSRTVNQETQYF.

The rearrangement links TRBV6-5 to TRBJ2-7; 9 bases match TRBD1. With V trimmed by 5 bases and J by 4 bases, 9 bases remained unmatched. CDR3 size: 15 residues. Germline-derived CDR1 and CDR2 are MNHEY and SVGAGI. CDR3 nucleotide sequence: TGTGCCAGCAGTCAGAGGGGACAGGGTCTATACGAGCAGTACTTC. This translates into CASSQRGQGLYEQYF.

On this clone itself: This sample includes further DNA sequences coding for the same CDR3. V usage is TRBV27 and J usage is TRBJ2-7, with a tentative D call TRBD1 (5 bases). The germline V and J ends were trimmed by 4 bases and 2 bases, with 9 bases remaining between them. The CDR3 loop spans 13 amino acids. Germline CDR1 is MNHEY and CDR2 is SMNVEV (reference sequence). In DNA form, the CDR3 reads TGTGCCAGCAGTTATAGACAGACCTACGAGCAGTACTTC. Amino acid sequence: CASSYRQTYEQYF.

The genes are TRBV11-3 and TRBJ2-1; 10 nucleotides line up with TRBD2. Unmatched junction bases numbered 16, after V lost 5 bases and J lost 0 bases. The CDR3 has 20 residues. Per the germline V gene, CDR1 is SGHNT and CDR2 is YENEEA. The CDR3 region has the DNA TGTGCCAGCAGCCCAGGGCTAGCGGGAGTCCCCGTCGGCTCCTACAATGAGCAGTTCTTC. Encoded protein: CASSPGLAGVPVGSYNEQFF.

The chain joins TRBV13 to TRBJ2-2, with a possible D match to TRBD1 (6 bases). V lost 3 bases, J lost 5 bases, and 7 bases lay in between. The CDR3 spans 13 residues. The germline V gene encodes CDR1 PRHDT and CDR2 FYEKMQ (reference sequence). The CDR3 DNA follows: TGTGCCAGCAGCTTGAGGGGGACCGGGGAGCTGTTTTTT. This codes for CASSLRGTGELFF.

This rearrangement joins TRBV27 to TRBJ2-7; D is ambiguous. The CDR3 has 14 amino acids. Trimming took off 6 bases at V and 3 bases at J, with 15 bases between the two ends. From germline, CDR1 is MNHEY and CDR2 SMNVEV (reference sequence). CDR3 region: CASSQVAGSYEQYF. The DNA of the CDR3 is TGTGCCAGCAGCCAGGTGGCAGGAAGCTACGAGCAGTACTTC.

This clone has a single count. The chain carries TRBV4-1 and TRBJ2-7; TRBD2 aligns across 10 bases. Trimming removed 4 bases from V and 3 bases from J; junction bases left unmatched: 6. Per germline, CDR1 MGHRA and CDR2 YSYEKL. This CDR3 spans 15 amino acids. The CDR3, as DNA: TGCGCCAGCAGCCCAGAGGCTAGCGGGGGCTACGAGCAGTACTTC. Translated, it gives CASSPEASGGYEQYF.

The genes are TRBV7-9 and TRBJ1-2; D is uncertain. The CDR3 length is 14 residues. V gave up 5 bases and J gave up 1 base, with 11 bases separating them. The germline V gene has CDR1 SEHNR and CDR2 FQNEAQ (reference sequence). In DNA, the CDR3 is TGTGCCAGCAGCCTACCCGGTAATAACTATGGCTACACCTTC. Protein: CASSLPGNNYGYTF.

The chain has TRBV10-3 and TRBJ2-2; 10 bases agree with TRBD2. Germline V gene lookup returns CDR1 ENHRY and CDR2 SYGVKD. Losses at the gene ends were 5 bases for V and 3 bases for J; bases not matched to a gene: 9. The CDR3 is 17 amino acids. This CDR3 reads CAISLWEREGYTGELFF. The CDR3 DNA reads TGTGCCATCAGTCTTTGGGAGCGGGAGGGCTACACCGGGGAGCTGTTTTTT.

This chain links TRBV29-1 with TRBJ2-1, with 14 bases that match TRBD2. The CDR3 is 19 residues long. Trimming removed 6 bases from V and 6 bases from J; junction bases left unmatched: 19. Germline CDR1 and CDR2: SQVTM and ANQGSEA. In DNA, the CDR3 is TGCAGCGTCCGCGGAGGGGGGACTAGCGGGAGTCGCATGATCAATGAGCAGTTCTTC. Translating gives CSVRGGGTSGSRMINEQFF.

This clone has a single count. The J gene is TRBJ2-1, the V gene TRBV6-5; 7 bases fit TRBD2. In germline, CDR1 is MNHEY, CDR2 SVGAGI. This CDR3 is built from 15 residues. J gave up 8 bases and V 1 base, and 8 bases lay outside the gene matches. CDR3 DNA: TGTGCCAGCAGTTACTGGAGGGAGGGCCAAGATGAGCAGTTCTTC. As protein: CASSYWREGQDEQFF.

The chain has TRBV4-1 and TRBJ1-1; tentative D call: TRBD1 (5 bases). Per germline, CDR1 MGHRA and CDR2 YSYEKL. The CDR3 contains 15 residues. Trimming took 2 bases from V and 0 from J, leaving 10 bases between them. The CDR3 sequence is CASSQSRQLNTEAFF. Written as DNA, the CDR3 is TGCGCCAGCAGCCAATCCCGACAGTTGAACACTGAAGCTTTCTTT.

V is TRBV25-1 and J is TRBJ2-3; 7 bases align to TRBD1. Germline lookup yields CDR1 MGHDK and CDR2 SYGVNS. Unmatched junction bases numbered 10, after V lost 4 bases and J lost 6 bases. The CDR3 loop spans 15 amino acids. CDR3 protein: CASSARDSITDTQYF. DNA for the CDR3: TGTGCCAGCAGTGCCCGGGACAGCATCACTGATACGCAGTATTTT.

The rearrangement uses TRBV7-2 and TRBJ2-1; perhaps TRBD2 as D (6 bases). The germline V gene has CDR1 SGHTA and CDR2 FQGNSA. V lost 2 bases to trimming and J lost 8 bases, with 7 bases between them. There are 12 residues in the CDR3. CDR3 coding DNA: TGTGCCAGCAGCTTACGCGGGGATGAGCAGTTCTTC. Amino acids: CASSLRGDEQFF.

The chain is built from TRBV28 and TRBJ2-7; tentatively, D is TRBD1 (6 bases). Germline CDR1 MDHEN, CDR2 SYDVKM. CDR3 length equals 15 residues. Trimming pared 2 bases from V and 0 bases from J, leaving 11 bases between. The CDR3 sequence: CASSLHRVGSYEQYF. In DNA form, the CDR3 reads TGTGCCAGCAGTTTACACAGGGTGGGCTCCTACGAGCAGTACTTC.

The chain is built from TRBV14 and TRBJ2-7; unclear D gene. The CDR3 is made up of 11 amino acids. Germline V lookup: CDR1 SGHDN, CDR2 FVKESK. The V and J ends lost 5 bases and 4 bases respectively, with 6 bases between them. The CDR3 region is CASSDGYEQYF. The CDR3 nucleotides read TGTGCCAGCAGCGACGGGTACGAGCAGTACTTC. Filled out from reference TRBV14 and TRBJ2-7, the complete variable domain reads EAGVTQFPSHSVIEKGQTVTLRCDPISGHDNLYWYRRVMGKEIKFLLHFVKESKQDESGMPNNRFLAERTGGTYSTLKVQPAELEDSGVYFCASSDGYEQYFGPGTRLTVT.

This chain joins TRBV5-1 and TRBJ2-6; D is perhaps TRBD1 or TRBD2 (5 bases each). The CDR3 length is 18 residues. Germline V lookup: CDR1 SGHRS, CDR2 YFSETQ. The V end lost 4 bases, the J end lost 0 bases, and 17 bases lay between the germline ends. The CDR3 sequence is CASSPGPINPSGANVLTF. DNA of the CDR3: TGCGCCAGCAGCCCGGGACCAATAAACCCCTCTGGGGCCAACGTCCTGACTTTC.

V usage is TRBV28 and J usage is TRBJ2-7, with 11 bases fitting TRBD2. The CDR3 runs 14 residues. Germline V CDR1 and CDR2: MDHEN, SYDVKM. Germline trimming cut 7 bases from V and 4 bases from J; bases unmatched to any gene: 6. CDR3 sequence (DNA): TGTGCCAGCACCTGGACTAGCGGGCTTTACGAGCAGTACTTC. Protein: CASTWTSGLYEQYF.

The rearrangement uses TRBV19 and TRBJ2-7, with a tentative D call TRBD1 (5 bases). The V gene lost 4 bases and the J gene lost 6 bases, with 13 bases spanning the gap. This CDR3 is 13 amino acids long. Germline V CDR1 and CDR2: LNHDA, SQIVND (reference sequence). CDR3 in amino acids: CASSRTGQGEQYF. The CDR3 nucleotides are TGTGCCAGTAGTAGAACAGGTCAGGGCGAGCAGTACTTC.

The CDR3 sequence is CASSQEQGARGYTF. As DNA, the CDR3 is TGCGCCAGCAGCCAAGAACAGGGGGCGCGTGGCTACACCTTC. The chain employs TRBV4-3 and TRBJ1-2, with TRBD1 identical over 9 bases. The trim removed 0 bases at V and 7 bases at J, leaving 3 bases unmatched. The CDR3 runs 14 residues. Germline CDR1 reads LGHNA; CDR2 reads YSLEER.

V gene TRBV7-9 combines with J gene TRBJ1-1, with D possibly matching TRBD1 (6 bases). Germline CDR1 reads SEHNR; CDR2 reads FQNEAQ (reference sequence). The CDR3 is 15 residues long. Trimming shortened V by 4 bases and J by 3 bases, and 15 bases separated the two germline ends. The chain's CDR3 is CASSSEGTTHTEAFF. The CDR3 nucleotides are TGTGCCAGCAGCTCAGAGGGGACAACCCACACTGAAGCTTTCTTT.

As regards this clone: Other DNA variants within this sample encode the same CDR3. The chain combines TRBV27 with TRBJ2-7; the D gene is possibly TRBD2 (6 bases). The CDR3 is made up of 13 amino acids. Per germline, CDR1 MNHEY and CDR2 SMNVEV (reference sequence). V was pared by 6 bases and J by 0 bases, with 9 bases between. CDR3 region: CASRAGTSYEQYF. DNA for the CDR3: TGTGCCAGCAGGGCGGGGACCTCCTACGAGCAGTACTTC.

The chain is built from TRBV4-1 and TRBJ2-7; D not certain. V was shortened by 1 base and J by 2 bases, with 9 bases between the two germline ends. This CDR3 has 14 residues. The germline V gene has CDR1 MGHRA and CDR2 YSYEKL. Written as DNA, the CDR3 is TGCGCCAGCAGCCAAGTGAACTCGGCCTACGAGCAGTACTTC. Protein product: CASSQVNSAYEQYF.